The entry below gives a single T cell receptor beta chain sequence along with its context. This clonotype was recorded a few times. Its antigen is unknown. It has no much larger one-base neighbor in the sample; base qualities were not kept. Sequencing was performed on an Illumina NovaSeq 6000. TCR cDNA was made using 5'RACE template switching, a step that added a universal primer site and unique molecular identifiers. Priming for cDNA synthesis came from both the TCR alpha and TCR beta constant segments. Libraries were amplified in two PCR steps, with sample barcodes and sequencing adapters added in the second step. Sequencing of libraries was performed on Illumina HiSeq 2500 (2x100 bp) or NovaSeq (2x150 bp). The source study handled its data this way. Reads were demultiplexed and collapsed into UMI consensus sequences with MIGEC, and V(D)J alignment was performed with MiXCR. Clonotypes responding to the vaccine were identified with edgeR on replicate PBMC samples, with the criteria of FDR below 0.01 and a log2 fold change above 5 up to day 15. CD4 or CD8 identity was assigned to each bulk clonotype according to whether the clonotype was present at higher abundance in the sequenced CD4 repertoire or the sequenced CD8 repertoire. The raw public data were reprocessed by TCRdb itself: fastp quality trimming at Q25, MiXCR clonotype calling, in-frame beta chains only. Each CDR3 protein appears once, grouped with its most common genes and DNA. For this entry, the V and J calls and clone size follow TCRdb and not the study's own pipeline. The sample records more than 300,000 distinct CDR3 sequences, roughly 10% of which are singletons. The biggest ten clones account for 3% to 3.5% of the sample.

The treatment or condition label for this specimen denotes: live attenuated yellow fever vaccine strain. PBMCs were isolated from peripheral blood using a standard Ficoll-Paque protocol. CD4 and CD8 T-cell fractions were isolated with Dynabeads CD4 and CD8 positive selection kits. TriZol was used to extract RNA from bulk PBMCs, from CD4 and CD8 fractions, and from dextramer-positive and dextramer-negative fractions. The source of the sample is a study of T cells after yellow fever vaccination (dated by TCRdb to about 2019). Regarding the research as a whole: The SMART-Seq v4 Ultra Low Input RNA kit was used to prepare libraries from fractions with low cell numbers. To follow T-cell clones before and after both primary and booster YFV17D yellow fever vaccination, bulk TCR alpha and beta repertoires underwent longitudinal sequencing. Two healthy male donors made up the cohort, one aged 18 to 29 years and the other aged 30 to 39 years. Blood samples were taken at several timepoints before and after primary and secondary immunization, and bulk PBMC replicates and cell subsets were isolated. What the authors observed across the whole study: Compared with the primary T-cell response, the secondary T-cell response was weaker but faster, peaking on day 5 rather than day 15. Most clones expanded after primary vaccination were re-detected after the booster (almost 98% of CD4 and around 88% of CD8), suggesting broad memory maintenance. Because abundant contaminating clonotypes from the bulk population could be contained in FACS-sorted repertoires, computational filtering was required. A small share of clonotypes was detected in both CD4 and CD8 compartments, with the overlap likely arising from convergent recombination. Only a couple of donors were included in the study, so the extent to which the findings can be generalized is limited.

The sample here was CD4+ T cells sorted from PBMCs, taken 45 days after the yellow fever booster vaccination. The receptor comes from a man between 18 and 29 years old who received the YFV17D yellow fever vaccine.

The nucleotides read TGCAGTGCTAGCGAGCAGGGCGTTAACTATGGCTACACCTTC. It translates as CSASEQGVNYGYTF. The sequence is built from TRBV20-1 and TRBJ1-2, and TRBD1 may be the D gene, going by 5 matching bases. CDR1 DFQATT and CDR2 SNEGSKA are derived from the germline V gene (reference sequence). V and J are truncated by 3 bases and 1 base respectively, leaving an intervening sequence of 12 bases. Taken from cysteine to phenylalanine, the CDR3 has 14 residues. The kept DNA is CDR3 alone, 42 bases in frame from the first base.